A single T cell receptor (beta chain) is shown here with its context. A single base separates this from a much larger clone, so it may be a read error. TCRdb recomputed calls from the RACE reads with MiXCR, one row per CDR3 protein. The data hold about 120,000 distinct CDR3 sequences, with roughly 13% observed a single time. These data originate in a study of human T cells and chemical hapten exposure. In the study overall: Largely, small differences in pooled library volume made per-sample TCR yields vary.

The time point denotes: patch test 1, 2 weeks after DPC sensitization. The treatment is: therapeutic diphenylcyclopropenone sensitization with weekly scalp DPC. Alopecia patients deemed DPC-suitable, aged 18 to 70, excluding pregnancy. Sample: whole blood, taken in connection with sensitization to the hapten diphenylcyclopropenone (DPC). The clonotype comes from a man aged 18 to 35 with alopecia areata. Some clones in this sample may be carry-over from other donors' samples.

CDR3 loop: CVSSRTGRDEQYF. For the CDR3, the DNA is TGTGTCAGCTCACGGACAGGGAGGGACGAGCAGTACTTC. The chain has TRBV18 and TRBJ2-7, with a tentative D call TRBD1 (8 bases). The CDR3 totals 13 residues. In germline, CDR1 is KGHSH, CDR2 LQKENI.